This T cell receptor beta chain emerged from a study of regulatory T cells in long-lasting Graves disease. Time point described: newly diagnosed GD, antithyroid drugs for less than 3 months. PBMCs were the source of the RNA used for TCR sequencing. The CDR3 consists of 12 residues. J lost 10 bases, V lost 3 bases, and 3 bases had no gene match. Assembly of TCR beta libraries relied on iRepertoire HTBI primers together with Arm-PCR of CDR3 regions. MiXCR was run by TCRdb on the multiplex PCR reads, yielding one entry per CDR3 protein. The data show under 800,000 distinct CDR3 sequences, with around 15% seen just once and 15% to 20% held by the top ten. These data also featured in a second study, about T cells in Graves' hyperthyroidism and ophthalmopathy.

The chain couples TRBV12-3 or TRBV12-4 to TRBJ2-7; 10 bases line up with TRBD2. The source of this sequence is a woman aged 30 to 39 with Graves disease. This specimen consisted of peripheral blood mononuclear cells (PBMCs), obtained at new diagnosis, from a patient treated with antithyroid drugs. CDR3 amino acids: CASSFTSGNQYF. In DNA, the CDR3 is TGTGCCAGCAGTTTCACTAGCGGGAATCAGTACTTC.